The source of this T cell receptor beta chain is a study of T cells in tumors after PD-1 blockade. Study in general: On average, tumor samples gave more than 20,000 TCR templates and about 6,000 unique clonotypes.

Sequenced by immunoSEQ multiplex PCR; TCRdb stores in-frame clones only, minus some. Of 9,000 to 15,000 clones listed, roughly two thirds are singletons. This CDR3 is 16 amino acids long. V trimming: 3 bases; J trimming: 5 bases; junction bases outside the gene matches: 9. Germline values: CDR1 SGHTA, CDR2 FQGNSA. Note on this clone: Its antigen is currently unknown.

Study conclusions and caveats: Some novel exhausted tumor clones appeared in pre-treatment blood, suggesting peripheral recruitment.

The chain recombines TRBV7-2 with TRBJ2-3; TRBD2 aligns across 9 bases. The source was tumor tissue, collected before anti-PD-1 treatment. This sequence was found in a human donor with basal cell carcinoma. This chain's CDR3 is CASSFLPTSGGDTQYF. DNA for the CDR3: TGTGCCAGCAGCTTTCTACCGACTAGCGGAGGAGATACGCAGTATTTT.